Listed below are T cell receptor beta chains from one sample, sequenced in a study of T-cell reconstitution after alpha-beta-depleted transplantation in children. In TCRdb, the PCR reads were re-called with MiXCR into one record per CDR3 protein. In the table there are more than 300,000 distinct CDR3 sequences, about 16% of which are singletons. The sequenced sample was PBMCs, mostly from graft donor cells, obtained 360 days after TCRalphabeta/CD19-depleted stem cell transplant. Receptor source: a male patient under 10 years old who had a stem cell transplant for acute lymphoblastic leukemia, so the T cells may come from the graft donor. Both conserved end residues are part of each CDR3. D genes are given only for firm matches. Where a row states a size, it is once, few, many or the class of an expanded clone; other rows omit it.

size	J	D	V	CDR3	DNA
few	TRBJ2-3	NA	TRBV4-2	CASSQDYRSAGTDTQYF	TGTGCCAGCAGCCAAGATTATAGATCTGCGGGCACAGATACGCAGTATTTT
many	TRBJ2-7	TRBD1	TRBV27	CASSRQGPYEQYF	TGTGCCAGCTCCCGACAGGGCCCCTACGAGCAGTACTTC
few	TRBJ2-7	NA	TRBV5-1	CASSLETGDEQYF	TGCGCCAGCAGCTTGGAAACAGGCGACGAGCAGTACTTC
few	TRBJ2-5	NA	TRBV20-1	CSARDSPLRAFFGETQYF	TGCAGTGCTAGAGATTCCCCACTGCGGGCCTTCTTCGGGGAGACCCAGTACTTC
NA	TRBJ2-1	TRBD2	TRBV12-3/TRBV12-4	CASSLTTSGSAGNEQFF	TGTGCCAGCAGTCTCACTACTAGCGGGAGCGCTGGCAATGAGCAGTTCTTC
few	TRBJ2-4	NA	TRBV20-1	CSARPVDRNIQYF	TGCAGTGCTAGGCCGGTGGATAGGAACATTCAGTACTTC
NA	TRBJ2-5	TRBD2	TRBV2	CASNVAGGGETQYF	TGTGCCAGCAACGTAGCGGGAGGGGGTGAGACCCAGTACTTC
NA	TRBJ2-3	NA	TRBV21-1	CASSKDATDTQYF	TGTGCCAGCAGCAAAGATGCCACAGATACGCAGTATTTT
few	TRBJ2-7	NA	TRBV14	CASRATAGTDYEQYF	TGTGCCAGCAGAGCCACGGCAGGGACCGACTACGAGCAGTACTTC
few	TRBJ2-7	TRBD1	TRBV12-3/TRBV12-4	CASSRTGRNYEQYF	TGTGCCAGCAGCCGGACAGGGAGAAACTACGAGCAGTACTTC
few	TRBJ1-1	TRBD1	TRBV12-5	CASGSRGQEAFF	TGTGCTAGTGGTTCGAGGGGGCAGGAGGCTTTCTTT
NA	TRBJ2-5	TRBD1	TRBV5-5	CASSLNRGRWEETQYF	TGTGCCAGCAGCTTGAACAGGGGGCGGTGGGAGGAGACCCAGTACTTC
NA	TRBJ1-4	TRBD1	TRBV29-1	CSVARGREKLFF	TGCAGCGTGGCCAGGGGGCGGGAAAAACTGTTTTTT
NA	TRBJ2-2	NA	TRBV20-1	CSATGFASDTGELFF	TGCAGTGCTACAGGGTTTGCGAGCGACACCGGGGAGCTGTTTTTT
few	TRBJ2-1	TRBD2	TRBV4-1	CASNQLAEDDNEQFF	TGCGCCAGCAACCAACTAGCGGAAGATGACAATGAGCAGTTCTTC
NA	TRBJ1-4	NA	TRBV28	CASSPRPGATNEKLFF	TGTGCCAGCAGTCCCCGTCCGGGGGCGACTAATGAAAAACTGTTTTTT
many	TRBJ2-5	NA	TRBV6-5	CASSYGGKGETQYF	TGTGCCAGCAGTTATGGGGGCAAGGGAGAGACCCAGTACTTC
NA	TRBJ1-2	NA	TRBV29-1	CSVEGGGRNAYGYTF	TGCAGCGTTGAAGGTGGGGGCAGAAACGCCTATGGCTACACCTTC
few	TRBJ2-3	NA	TRBV20-1	CSARDLLIPSTDTQYF	TGCAGTGCTAGAGATCTACTAATCCCTAGCACAGATACGCAGTATTTT
many	TRBJ1-3	NA	TRBV7-2	CASSYGPAGNTIYF	TGTGCCAGCAGCTATGGACCGGCTGGAAACACCATATATTTT
few	TRBJ1-1	TRBD1	TRBV11-2	CASSSQGVAEAFF	TGTGCCAGCAGCTCCCAGGGGGTAGCTGAAGCTTTCTTT
NA	TRBJ1-4	NA	TRBV18	CASSPYNEKLFF	TGTGCCAGCTCACCCTATAATGAAAAACTGTTTTTT
many	TRBJ2-7	TRBD2	TRBV27	CASKLAGSSYEQYF	TGTGCCAGCAAGCTAGCGGGGAGCTCCTACGAGCAGTACTTC
NA	TRBJ2-5	TRBD2	TRBV4-1	CASSQGDRPSGEETQYF	TGCGCCAGCAGCCAAGGAGACCGACCTAGCGGGGAAGAGACCCAGTACTTC
NA	TRBJ2-7	TRBD1	TRBV7-2	CASSQGQGWYEQYF	TGTGCCAGCAGCCAGGGACAGGGGTGGTACGAGCAGTACTTC
few	TRBJ2-5	NA	TRBV7-7	CASSPILGGTRYF	TGTGCTAGCAGCCCTATTCTAGGAGGGACCCGGTACTTC
NA	TRBJ2-3	NA	TRBV14	CASSPRGFMGTDTQYF	TGTGCCAGCAGCCCCCGGGGGTTCATGGGAACAGATACGCAGTATTTT
NA	TRBJ2-5	TRBD2	TRBV20-1	CSARDAGRGVETQYF	TGCAGTGCTAGAGATGCAGGGCGGGGGGTTGAGACCCAGTACTTC
few	TRBJ1-1	NA	TRBV12-3/TRBV12-4	CASSLFGGNTEAFF	TGTGCCAGCAGTTTGTTTGGGGGGAACACTGAAGCTTTCTTT
NA	TRBJ2-3	NA	TRBV20-1	CSAFPGVAVGPDTQYF	TGCAGTGCTTTCCCCGGCGTAGCGGTGGGCCCAGATACGCAGTATTTT
many	TRBJ2-5	NA	TRBV29-1	CSTFDTLDTQYF	TGCAGCACCTTTGACACCCTAGATACCCAGTACTTC
NA	TRBJ2-2	NA	TRBV5-1	CASSFGPAGRLNTGELFF	TGCGCCAGCAGCTTTGGCCCCGCGGGACGGCTGAACACCGGGGAGCTGTTTTTT
few	TRBJ2-1	NA	TRBV5-1	CASGKGPYDEQFF	TGCGCCAGCGGAAAGGGCCCTTACGATGAGCAGTTCTTC
NA	TRBJ1-2	TRBD1	TRBV6-1	CASTGGLNYGYTF	TGTGCCTCGACAGGGGGCCTTAACTATGGCTACACCTTC
NA	TRBJ2-5	NA	TRBV6-1	CASTRGALSQETQYF	TGTGCCAGCACCCGAGGGGCCCTATCGCAAGAGACCCAGTACTTC
NA	TRBJ2-3	NA	TRBV27	CASSLSGPFGGASTDTQYF	TGTGCCAGCAGTTTATCGGGCCCCTTCGGGGGCGCTAGCACAGATACGCAGTATTTT
many	TRBJ2-2	TRBD2	TRBV9	CASSVTPGQVPSGAGGRTGELFF	TGTGCCAGCAGCGTAACCCCGGGACAGGTCCCTTCTGGAGCGGGAGGGAGGACCGGGGAGCTGTTTTTT
few	TRBJ2-3	TRBD1	TRBV5-1	CASSYGQGADTQYF	TGCGCCAGCAGCTACGGACAGGGCGCAGATACGCAGTATTTT
once	TRBJ2-1	NA	TRBV7-9	CASSPWEGGYNEQFF	TGTGCCAGCAGCCCCTGGGAGGGGGGATACAATGAGCAGTTCTTC
NA	TRBJ2-3	NA	TRBV20-1	CSASQLADTQYF	TGCAGTGCTAGTCAGCTAGCGGATACGCAGTATTTT
few	TRBJ2-7	TRBD2	TRBV28	CASSPLPGLAALSYEQYF	TGTGCCAGCAGTCCTCTCCCGGGACTAGCGGCCCTATCCTACGAGCAGTACTTC